Sequencing of this T cell receptor (beta chain) was carried out in a study of graft-versus-host responses after intestinal transplantation. Study-level background: Grafts that recipients had were multivisceral, liver-intestinal, or isolated intestinal transplants. Recipients were all induced with anti-thymocyte globulin, then given tacrolimus and steroids for around 3 years.

Trimming removed 5 bases from V and 6 bases from J; junction bases left unmatched: 1. Germline loops: CDR1 MNHEY, CDR2 SMNVEV (reference sequence). This CDR3 comprises 13 residues. General study points: The recipient marrow held GvH clones, and some of them showed up first in ileum or blood. Some patients had graft-donor T cell macrochimerism. In their allografts, the ratios of graft-versus-host to host-versus-graft T cell clones were high.

Produced via immunoSEQ multiplex PCR; TCRdb's table is partial and in-frame only. The table has 8,500 to 14,000 clones, approximately 76% seen once. Lymphocytes (intraepithelial and lamina propria) were released by processing the graft tissue. A word on this clone: The antigen is undetermined.

The material sequenced was ileum tissue, taken 23 days after intestinal transplant. The V call is TRBV27, the J call TRBJ2-1; 10 bases are shared with TRBD1. This receptor was obtained from a human patient who received an intestinal transplant, so some T cells may come from the graft donor. CDR3 protein: CASSGTGANEQFF. DNA of the CDR3: TGTGCCAGCAGTGGGACAGGGGCCAATGAGCAGTTCTTC.